The 7 T cell receptor beta chains below all came from one sample that was sequenced in a study of T and B cells in COVID-19 patients. BIOMED2 TRB-A/B primer pools were used in multiplex TRB PCR. TCRdb ran MiXCR on the multiplex PCR reads and lists one entry per CDR3 protein. In the table there are 20,000 to 30,000 distinct CDR3 sequences, approximately 30% of which are singletons. Each TRB amplification used about 220-500 ng of genomic DNA from blood. Material for sequencing was blood. The receptor source for this set is a human donor who had recovered from COVID-19.

The V gene is TRBV7-9, the J gene TRBJ2-2, with 9 bases that match TRBD1. The germline CDR1 and CDR2 sequences are SEHNR and FQNEAQ (reference sequence). The CDR3 length is 17 residues. The trim removed 1 base at V and 5 bases at J, leaving 8 bases unmatched. The CDR3 DNA sequence: TGTGCCAGCAGCTTAGGGCTGCGGGACAGGGAGACCGGGGAGCTGTTTTTT. As protein: CASSLGLRDRETGELFF.

This clonotype was counted only a few times. The V gene is TRBV4-3, the J gene TRBJ2-1, with a tentative D call TRBD2 (6 bases). CDR1 is LGHNA and CDR2 is YSLEER in the germline V gene. V lost 0 bases, J lost 0 bases, and 24 bases lay in between. The CDR3 covers 21 residues. The CDR3 bases are TGCGCCAGCAGCCAAGATTATAGCAGGTGGCTAGCGACAAGCTCCTACAATGAGCAGTTCTTC. Amino acid sequence: CASSQDYSRWLATSSYNEQFF.

This clonotype was counted many times. V is TRBV18 and J is TRBJ2-5, with D tentatively TRBD2 (5 bases). Trimming removed 1 base from V and 2 bases from J, with 17 bases in between. The CDR3 is 17 amino acids. Germline CDR1 and CDR2: KGHSH and LQKENI. The CDR3 here is CASSPQLNGVGQETQYF. The DNA of the CDR3 is TGTGCCAGCTCACCACAACTGAACGGGGTCGGGCAAGAGACCCAGTACTTC. Using reference TRBV18 and TRBJ2-5 for the parts outside the CDR3, the full variable domain is NAGVMQNPRHLVRRRGQEARLRCSPMKGHSHVYWYRQLPEEGLKFMVYLQKENIIDESGMPKERFSAEFPKEGPSILRIQQVVRGDSAAYFCASSPQLNGVGQETQYFGPGTRLLVL.

As concerns this clonotype: Possible read error: a much larger clone is one base away. This chain joins TRBV19 and TRBJ2-2; D gene ambiguous. CDR1 and CDR2 (germline): LNHDA, SQIVND (reference sequence). The CDR3 extends over 14 amino acids. The CDR3 reads CTSRTDANTGELFF. The CDR3 region has the DNA TGTACCAGTAGGACGGATGCGAACACCGGGGAGCTGTTTTTT.

This clonotype was detected ten times or more. The rearrangement links TRBV7-6 to TRBJ2-5; D is unclear. V lost 8 bases and J 1 base, leaving 11 bases between the germline ends. This CDR3 is 13 amino acids long. CDR1 and CDR2 from the germline V gene are SGHVS and FNYEAQ. In DNA form, the CDR3 reads TGTGCCAGCGCGTGGACGGTCCAAGAGACCCAGTACTTC. Translation gives CASAWTVQETQYF. The variable domain in full, with the rest retrieved from reference TRBV7-6 and TRBJ2-5, is GAGVSQSPRYKVTKRGQDVALRCDPISGHVSLYWYRQALGQGPEFLTYFNYEAQQDKSGLPNDRFSAERPEGSISTLTIQRTEQRDSAMYRCASAWTVQETQYFGPGTRLLVL.

The rearrangement joins TRBV20-1 to TRBJ2-7; 16 bases are shared with TRBD2. Per the germline V gene, CDR1 is DFQATT and CDR2 is SNEGSKA (reference sequence). The trim removed 5 bases at V and 6 bases at J, leaving 7 bases unmatched. The CDR3 is made up of 15 amino acids. The CDR3 protein is CSALGLAGGGGEQYF. The CDR3 nucleotides are TGCAGTGCTTTGGGACTAGCGGGAGGGGGAGGCGAGCAGTACTTC.

Written as DNA, the CDR3 is TGTGCCAGCAGCTGGCGGATCTCTGGAAACACCATATATTTT. Translated: CASSWRISGNTIYF. J is TRBJ1-3 and V is TRBV7-2; the D is unclear. CDR1 and CDR2 (germline): SGHTA, FQGNSA. The length of the CDR3 is 14 residues. V was clipped by 4 bases and J by 0 bases, with 7 bases between them.